Listed below are T cell receptor beta chains from one sample, sequenced in a study of blood T cell repertoires in COVID-19. Method: immunoSEQ multiplex PCR; TCRdb's copy keeps in-frame clones and lacks some. The data hold more than 250,000 clones, with roughly 86% observed a single time. Sequences were obtained from PBMCs or T cells enriched from blood (not recorded which). The receptors here all came from a woman younger than 35 who had recovered from COVID-19. The CDR3 runs from the conserved cysteine through the conserved F or W. D genes are given only for firm matches. A clone size is listed for some rows: how often the clone was seen (once, few, many), or a class if it is expanded.

V gene	J gene	clone size	D gene	CDR3 length	CDR3 DNA	CDR3 protein
TRBV6-6	TRBJ2-7	few	-	12	TGTGCCAGCAGTTCAGGGGCCCACGAGCAGTACTTC	CASSSGAHEQYF
TRBV9	TRBJ2-5	-	TRBD2	15	TGTGCCAGCAGCGTAGATATAGCGGGTGGAGGGACCCAGTACTTC	CASSVDIAGGGTQYF
TRBV9	TRBJ2-5	once	-	14	TGTGCCAGCAGCGTAGGCGCAGGCTCAGAGACCCAGTACTTC	CASSVGAGSETQYF
TRBV19	TRBJ1-5	-	-	21	TGTGCCAGTAGTATTGGAAGAAGAAGGGGTCTTCTACACCCAAGCAATCAGCCCCAGCATTTT	CASSIGRRRGLLHPSNQPQHF
TRBV5-1	TRBJ2-7	-	TRBD1	15	TGCGCCAGCAGCCCCTGGGACAGGGGCGCCTACGAGCAGTACTTC	CASSPWDRGAYEQYF
TRBV5-1	TRBJ2-5	-	TRBD2	16	TGCGCCAGCAGCCTTGGAGGTACTAGCGCCCAAGAGACCCAGTACTTC	CASSLGGTSAQETQYF
TRBV27	TRBJ2-5	-	TRBD2	17	TGTGCCAGCAGTTCCTTTTGGGGTAGCGGGCCCTCAGAGACCCAGTACTTC	CASSSFWGSGPSETQYF
TRBV28	TRBJ1-5	-	TRBD1	15	TGTGCCAGCAATACAGGGGGGGATAGCAATCAGCCCCAGCATTTT	CASNTGGDSNQPQHF
TRBV6-6	TRBJ2-2	-	-	15	TGTGCCAGCAGTTTGCTAGCGAGTAACACCGGGGAGCTGTTTTTT	CASSLLASNTGELFF
TRBV12-3/TRBV12-4	TRBJ1-2	-	-	13	TGTGCCAGCAGTTTGGGGGGGGGTGAGGGCTACACCTTC	CASSLGGGEGYTF
TRBV10-3	TRBJ2-7	-	-	15	TGTGCCATCAGTATTACCCTGACAGACTCCTACGAGCAGTACTTC	CAISITLTDSYEQYF
TRBV2	TRBJ1-1	once	TRBD1	14	TGTGCCAGCAGGGAGGACAGGGTTGTGACTGAAGCTTTCTTT	CASREDRVVTEAFF
TRBV6-2/TRBV6-3	TRBJ2-3	-	-	15	TGTGCCAGCAGTTCCTATGGGGAGACCGTAGATACGCAGTATTTT	CASSSYGETVDTQYF
TRBV19	TRBJ1-2	-	TRBD1	15	TGTGCCAGTAGTATCCGCCGGGACAGGTCATATGGCTACACCTTC	CASSIRRDRSYGYTF
TRBV29-1	TRBJ2-1	-	-	14	TGCAGCGTTGCGGGAAGAGGTCTATACAATGAGCAGTTCTTC	CSVAGRGLYNEQFF
TRBV28	TRBJ2-3	-	TRBD2	17	TGTGCCAGCAGTTCGGCGGGAGGGCAGATGGGCACAGATACGCAGTATTTT	CASSSAGGQMGTDTQYF
TRBV10-3	TRBJ1-2	-	-	24	TGTGCCATCAGTGAGTCTATACGATTTGGGACCAACAGGACCCACCGGACAGTAGGCTATGGCTACACCTTC	CAISESIRFGTNRTHRTVGYGYTF
TRBV3-1/TRBV3-2	TRBJ1-2	-	TRBD1	13	TGTGCCAGCAGCCAAGGTGCAGGGGGTGGCTACACCTTC	CASSQGAGGGYTF
TRBV10-1	TRBJ2-3	-	TRBD1	15	TGCGCCAGCAGTGAGGCAGGGGGCCCGACAGATACGCAGTATTTT	CASSEAGGPTDTQYF
TRBV7-2	TRBJ1-2	once	-	13	TGTGCCAGCAGCTATCCTGTACGGGATGGCTACACCTTC	CASSYPVRDGYTF
TRBV30	TRBJ2-7	-	-	13	TGTGCCTGGAGCCCCGGGACACTTGGGGAGCAGTACTTC	CAWSPGTLGEQYF
TRBV18	TRBJ1-2	-	-	13	TGTGCCAGCTCCCATGACAGCCTCTATGGCTACACCTTC	CASSHDSLYGYTF
TRBV5-1	TRBJ2-1	-	-	12	TGCGCCAGCAGCCCTGACAGGAATGAGCAGTTCTTC	CASSPDRNEQFF
TRBV11-2	TRBJ2-1	-	-	12	TGTGCCAGCAGCTTAGATCGACTCGAGCAGTTCTTC	CASSLDRLEQFF
TRBV7-8	TRBJ1-2	-	-	13	TGTGCCAGCAGCTACGCCTTCACGGGGGGCTACACCTTC	CASSYAFTGGYTF
TRBV6-6	TRBJ2-2	few	TRBD2	15	TGTGCCAGCAGTTCTAGCGGGAGAATGTCCGGGGAGCTGTTTTTT	CASSSSGRMSGELFF
TRBV5-1	TRBJ1-4	-	TRBD1	15	TGCGCCAGCAGAGGGGGACAGAAAGAGAATGAAAAACTGTTTTTT	CASRGGQKENEKLFF